This T cell receptor beta chain was captured in a study of siplizumab effects on memory and regulatory T cells. Broader study findings: Sequences below about 10^-5 frequency were poorly captured, limiting mapping of alloreactive clones. Siplizumab significantly reduced alloreactive sequences traceable to unstimulated CD4+ memory cells. Major contributors to the alloresponse seemed to be naive T cells, which also appeared more diverse than memory cells.

The method was immunoSEQ multiplex PCR; TCRdb's version includes in-frame clones alone and lacks a portion of them. The table has some 46,000 clones, roughly 93% seen once; the top ten hold approximately 17%. Comment on this clone: Its specificity is not known.

In germline, CDR1 is MGHRA, CDR2 YSYEKL. The CDR3 length is 16 residues. The ends lost 1 base at V and 10 bases at J; junction bases unmatched: 6. This sequence was found in a human donor in good health. The chain combines TRBV4-1 with TRBJ2-1, with 14 bases that match TRBD2. Sequencing input: CD8+ T cells sorted from blood. Here the CDR3 reads CASSQVGLAGEKEQFF. CDR3 DNA sequence: TGCGCCAGCAGCCAAGTGGGACTAGCGGGAGAAAAAGAGCAGTTCTTC.